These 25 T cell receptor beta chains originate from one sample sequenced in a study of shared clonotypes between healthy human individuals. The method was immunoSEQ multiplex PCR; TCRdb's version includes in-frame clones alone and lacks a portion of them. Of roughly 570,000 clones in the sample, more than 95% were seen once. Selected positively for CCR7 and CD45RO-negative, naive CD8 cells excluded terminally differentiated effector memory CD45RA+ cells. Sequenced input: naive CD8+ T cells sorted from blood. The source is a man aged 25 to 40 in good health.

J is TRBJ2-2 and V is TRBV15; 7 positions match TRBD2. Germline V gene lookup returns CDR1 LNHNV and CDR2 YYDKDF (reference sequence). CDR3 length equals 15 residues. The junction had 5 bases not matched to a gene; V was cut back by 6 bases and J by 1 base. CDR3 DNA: TGTGCCACCAGGAGCCTAGCGGTGAACACCGGGGAGCTGTTTTTT. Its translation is CATRSLAVNTGELFF.

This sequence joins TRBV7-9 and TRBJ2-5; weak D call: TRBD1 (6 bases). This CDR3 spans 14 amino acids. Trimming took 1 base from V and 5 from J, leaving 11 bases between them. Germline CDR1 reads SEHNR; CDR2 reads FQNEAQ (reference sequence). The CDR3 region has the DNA TGTGCCAGCAGCTTAGGTTTTGACAGGGAGACCCAGTACTTC. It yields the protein CASSLGFDRETQYF.

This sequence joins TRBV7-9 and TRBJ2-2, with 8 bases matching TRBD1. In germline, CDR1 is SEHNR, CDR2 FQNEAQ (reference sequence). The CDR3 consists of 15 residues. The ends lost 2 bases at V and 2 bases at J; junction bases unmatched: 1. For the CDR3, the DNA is TGTGCCAGCAGCTTAACAGGGGGTAACACCGGGGAGCTGTTTTTT. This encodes CASSLTGGNTGELFF.

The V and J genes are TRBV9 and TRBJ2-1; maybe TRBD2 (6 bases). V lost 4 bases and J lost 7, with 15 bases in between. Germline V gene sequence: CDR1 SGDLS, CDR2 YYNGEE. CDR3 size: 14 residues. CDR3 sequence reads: CASSPRNGGNEQFF. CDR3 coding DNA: TGTGCCAGCAGCCCTCGCAATGGGGGGAATGAGCAGTTCTTC.

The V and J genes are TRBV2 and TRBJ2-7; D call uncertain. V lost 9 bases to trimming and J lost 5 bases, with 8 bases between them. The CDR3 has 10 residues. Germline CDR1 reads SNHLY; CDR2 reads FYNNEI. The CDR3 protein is CASMENEQYF. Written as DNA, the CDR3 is TGTGCCAGTATGGAGAACGAGCAGTACTTC.

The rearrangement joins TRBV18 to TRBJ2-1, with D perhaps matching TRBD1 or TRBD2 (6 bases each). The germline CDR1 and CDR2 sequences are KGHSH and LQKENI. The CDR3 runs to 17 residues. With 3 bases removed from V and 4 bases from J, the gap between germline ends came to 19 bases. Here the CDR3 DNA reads TGTGCCAGCTCACCCAGCACCCGGAGGGGGGTATACAATGAGCAGTTCTTC. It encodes CASSPSTRRGVYNEQFF.

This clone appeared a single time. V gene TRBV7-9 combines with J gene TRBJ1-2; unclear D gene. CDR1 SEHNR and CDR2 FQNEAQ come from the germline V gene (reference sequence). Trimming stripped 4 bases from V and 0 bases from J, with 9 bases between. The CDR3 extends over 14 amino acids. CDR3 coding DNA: TGTGCCAGCAGCTCTGGGCAGTCTAACTATGGCTACACCTTC. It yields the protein CASSSGQSNYGYTF.

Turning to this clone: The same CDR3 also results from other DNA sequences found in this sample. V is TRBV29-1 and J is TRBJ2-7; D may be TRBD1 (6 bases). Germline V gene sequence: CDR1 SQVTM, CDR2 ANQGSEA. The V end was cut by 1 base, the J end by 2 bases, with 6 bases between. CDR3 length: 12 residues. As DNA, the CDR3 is TGCAGCGTTGAAGGACAGGCCTACGAGCAGTACTTC. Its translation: CSVEGQAYEQYF.

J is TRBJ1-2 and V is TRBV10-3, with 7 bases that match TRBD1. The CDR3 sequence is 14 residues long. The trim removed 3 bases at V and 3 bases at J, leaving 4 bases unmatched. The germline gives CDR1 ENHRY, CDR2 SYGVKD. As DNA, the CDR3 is TGTGCCATCAGTGACGGACAGGTCTACTATGGCTACACCTTC. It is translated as CAISDGQVYYGYTF.

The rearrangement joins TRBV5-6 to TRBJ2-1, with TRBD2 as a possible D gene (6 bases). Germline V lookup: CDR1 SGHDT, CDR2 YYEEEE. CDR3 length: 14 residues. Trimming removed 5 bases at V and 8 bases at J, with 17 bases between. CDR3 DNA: TGTGCCAGCAGATTCCGGGACTCTCGCCATGAGCAGTTCTTC. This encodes CASRFRDSRHEQFF.

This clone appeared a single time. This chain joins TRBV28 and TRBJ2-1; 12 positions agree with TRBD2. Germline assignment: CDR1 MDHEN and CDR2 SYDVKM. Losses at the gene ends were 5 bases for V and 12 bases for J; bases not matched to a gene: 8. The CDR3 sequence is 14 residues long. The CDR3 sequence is CASSPTSGSMVQFF. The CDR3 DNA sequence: TGTGCCAGCAGTCCGACTAGCGGGAGTATGGTGCAGTTCTTC. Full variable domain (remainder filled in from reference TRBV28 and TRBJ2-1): DVKVTQSSRYLVKRTGEKVFLECVQDMDHENMFWYRQDPGLGLRLIYFSYDVKMKEKGDIPEGYSVSREKKERFSLILESASTNQTSMYLCASSPTSGSMVQFFGPGTRLTVL.

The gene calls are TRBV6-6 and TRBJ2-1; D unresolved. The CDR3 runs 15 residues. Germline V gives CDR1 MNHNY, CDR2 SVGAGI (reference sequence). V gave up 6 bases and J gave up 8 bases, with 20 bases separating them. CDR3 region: CASRPHPPTSDEQFF. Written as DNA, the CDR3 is TGTGCCAGCAGGCCACATCCACCCACCTCCGATGAGCAGTTCTTC.

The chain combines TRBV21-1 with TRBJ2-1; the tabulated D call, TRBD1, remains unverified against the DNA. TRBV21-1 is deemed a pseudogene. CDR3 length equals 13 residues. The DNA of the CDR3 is TGTGCCAGCAGCACCCACAGCTACAATGAGCAGTTCTTC. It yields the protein CASSTHSYNEQFF.

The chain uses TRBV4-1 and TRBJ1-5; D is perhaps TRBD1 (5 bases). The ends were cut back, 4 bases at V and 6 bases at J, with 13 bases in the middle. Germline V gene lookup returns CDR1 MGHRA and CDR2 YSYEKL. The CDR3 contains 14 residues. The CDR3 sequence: CASSPIPGTQPQHF. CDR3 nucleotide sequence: TGCGCCAGCAGCCCAATCCCCGGGACTCAGCCCCAGCATTTT.

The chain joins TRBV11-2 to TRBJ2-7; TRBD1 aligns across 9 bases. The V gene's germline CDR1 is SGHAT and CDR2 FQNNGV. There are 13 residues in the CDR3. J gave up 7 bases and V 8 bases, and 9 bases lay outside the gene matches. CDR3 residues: CASSGTGSGEQYF. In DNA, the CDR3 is TGTGCCAGCTCCGGGACAGGGTCGGGTGAGCAGTACTTC.

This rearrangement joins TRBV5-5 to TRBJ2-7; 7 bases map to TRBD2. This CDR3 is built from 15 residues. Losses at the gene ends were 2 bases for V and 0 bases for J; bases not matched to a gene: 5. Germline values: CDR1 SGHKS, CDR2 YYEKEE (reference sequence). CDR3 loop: CASSFSGGNSYEQYF. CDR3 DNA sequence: TGTGCCAGCAGCTTTTCCGGGGGGAACTCCTACGAGCAGTACTTC.

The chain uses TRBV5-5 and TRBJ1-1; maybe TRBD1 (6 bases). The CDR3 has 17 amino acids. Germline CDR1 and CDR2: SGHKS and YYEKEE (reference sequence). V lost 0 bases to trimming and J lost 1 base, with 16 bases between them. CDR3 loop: CASSLARDTVWNTEAFF. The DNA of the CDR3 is TGTGCCAGCAGCTTGGCGCGGGACACCGTCTGGAACACTGAAGCTTTCTTT.

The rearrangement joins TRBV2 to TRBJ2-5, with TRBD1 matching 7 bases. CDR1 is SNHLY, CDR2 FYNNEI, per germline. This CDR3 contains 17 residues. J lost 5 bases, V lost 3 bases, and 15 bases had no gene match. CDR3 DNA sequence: TGTGCCAGCAGTGAGCCGGTTAAGGGGGCCTTAGGCGAGACCCAGTACTTC. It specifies CASSEPVKGALGETQYF.

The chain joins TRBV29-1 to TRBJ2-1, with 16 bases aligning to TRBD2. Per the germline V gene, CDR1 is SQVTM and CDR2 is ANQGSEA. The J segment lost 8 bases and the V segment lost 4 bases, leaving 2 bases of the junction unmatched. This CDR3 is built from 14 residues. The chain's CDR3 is CSVGGTSGRDEQFF. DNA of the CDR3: TGCAGCGTTGGGGGGACTAGCGGGAGGGATGAGCAGTTCTTC.

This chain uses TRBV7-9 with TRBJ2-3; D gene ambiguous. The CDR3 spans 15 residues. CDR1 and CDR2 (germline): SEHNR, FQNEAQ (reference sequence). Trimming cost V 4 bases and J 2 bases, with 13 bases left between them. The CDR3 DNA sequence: TGTGCCAGCAGCTCCTTGACAAAAATCACAGATACGCAGTATTTT. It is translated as CASSSLTKITDTQYF.

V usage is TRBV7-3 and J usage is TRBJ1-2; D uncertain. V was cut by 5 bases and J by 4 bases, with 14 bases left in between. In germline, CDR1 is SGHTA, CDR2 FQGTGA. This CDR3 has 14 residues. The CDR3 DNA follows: TGTGCCAGCAGCCCAGGTACCAGCGGCTATGGCTACACCTTC. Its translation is CASSPGTSGYGYTF. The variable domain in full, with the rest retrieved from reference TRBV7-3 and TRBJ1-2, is GAGVSQTPSNKVTEKGKYVELRCDPISGHTALYWYRQSLGQGPEFLIYFQGTGAADDSGLPNDRFFAVRPEGSVSTLKIQRTERGDSAVYLCASSPGTSGYGYTFGSGTRLTVV.

The CDR3 region is CASTGARTEAFF. The CDR3 bases are TGTGCCAGCACGGGGGCGCGAACTGAAGCTTTCTTT. The chain carries TRBV2 and TRBJ1-1; a possible D gene is TRBD1 (6 bases). Germline V gene sequence: CDR1 SNHLY, CDR2 FYNNEI. V was trimmed by 7 bases and J by 5 bases, leaving 11 bases between them. This CDR3 comprises 12 residues.

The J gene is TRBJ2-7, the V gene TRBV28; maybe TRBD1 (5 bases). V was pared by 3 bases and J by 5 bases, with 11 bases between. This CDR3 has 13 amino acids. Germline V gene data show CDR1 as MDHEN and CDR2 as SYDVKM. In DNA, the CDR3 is TGTGCCAGCAGTTTGGGGCACCAAGACGAGCAGTACTTC. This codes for CASSLGHQDEQYF.

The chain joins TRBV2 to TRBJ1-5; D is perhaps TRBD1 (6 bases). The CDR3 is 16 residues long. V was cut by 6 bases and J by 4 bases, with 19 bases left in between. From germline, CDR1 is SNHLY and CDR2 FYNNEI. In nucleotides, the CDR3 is TGTGCCAGCAGGAAGAGCGCACAGGGTTCTAATCAGCCCCAGCATTTT. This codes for CASRKSAQGSNQPQHF.

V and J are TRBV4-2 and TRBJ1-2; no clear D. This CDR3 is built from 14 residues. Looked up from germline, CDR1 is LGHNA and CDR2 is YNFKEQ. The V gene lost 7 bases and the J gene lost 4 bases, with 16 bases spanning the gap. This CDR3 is CASKAGGASYGYTF. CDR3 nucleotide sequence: TGTGCCAGCAAGGCAGGAGGCGCGAGCTATGGCTACACCTTC.